A single sample gave rise to the 22 T cell receptor beta chains below, sequenced in a study of T cells in Graves' hyperthyroidism and ophthalmopathy. TCR beta CDR3 region amplification was performed from RNA transcripts. HTBI primers were employed in a first-round RT-PCR of the TCR CDR3. TCRdb re-called the multiplex PCR reads through MiXCR, storing one row per CDR3 protein. The sample lists over 700,000 distinct CDR3 sequences, 15% to 20% seen once, with 16% in the top ten. The sample was blood. All receptors derive from a woman aged 45-60 years with Graves' hyperthyroidism that later progressed to Graves' ophthalmopathy.

The V and J genes are TRBV6-1 and TRBJ1-3; D remains unclear. V was clipped by 6 bases and J by 0 bases, with 18 bases between them. This CDR3 is built from 17 residues. Per germline, CDR1 MNHNS and CDR2 SASEGT. The CDR3 DNA is TGTGCCAGCAGCCAACGGGGAAGTGACTACTCTGGAAACACCATATATTTT. Protein sequence: CASSQRGSDYSGNTIYF.

This chain uses TRBV15 with TRBJ1-2; D is uncertain. The germline CDR1 and CDR2 sequences are LNHNV and YYDKDF (reference sequence). Trimming removed 7 bases at V and 5 bases at J, with 14 bases between. CDR3 length: 13 amino acids. The DNA for the CDR3 is TGTGCCACCACTAAATTGGGGAAGTATGGCTACACCTTC. It codes for CATTKLGKYGYTF.

J is TRBJ1-1 and V is TRBV4-1, with 9 bases matching TRBD1. This CDR3 contains 17 residues. V gave up 0 bases and J gave up 1 base; unmatched junction bases: 6. CDR1 and CDR2 (germline): MGHRA, YSYEKL. The CDR3 protein is CASSQDRDRAGNTEAFF. CDR3 DNA: TGCGCCAGCAGCCAAGATAGGGACAGGGCCGGGAACACTGAAGCTTTCTTT.

The sample holds many counts of this clonotype. This sequence joins TRBV11-1 and TRBJ2-3; 9 bases map to TRBD1. V shed 2 bases, J shed 4 bases, and the junction held 7 bases outside the gene matches. The V gene's germline CDR1 is SGHAT and CDR2 FQDESV (reference sequence). The CDR3 totals 16 residues. The DNA for the CDR3 is TGTGCCAGCAGCTTAACGACAGGGGGTACGGCAGATACGCAGTATTTT. Translation gives CASSLTTGGTADTQYF.

The chain has TRBV20-1 and TRBJ2-2; maybe TRBD1 (5 bases). Germline CDR1 and CDR2: DFQATT and SNEGSKA (reference sequence). Trimming stripped 0 bases from V and 0 bases from J, with 11 bases between. There are 16 residues in the CDR3. This chain's CDR3 is CSARDYDSANTGELFF. CDR3 in DNA: TGCAGTGCTAGAGATTACGACAGCGCGAACACCGGGGAGCTGTTTTTT.

The chain is built from TRBV20-1 and TRBJ1-1; D is unresolved. Trimming stripped 3 bases from V and 11 bases from J, with 13 bases between. This CDR3 region has 11 residues. Germline CDR1 reads DFQATT; CDR2 reads SNEGSKA (reference sequence). The DNA for the CDR3 is TGCAGTGCTAGGCCAGGTTGGGATGCTTTCTTT. It codes for CSARPGWDAFF.

This clonotype occurred many times. V is TRBV2 and J is TRBJ1-3; 7 bases map to TRBD1. With 6 bases clipped from V and 8 bases from J, the junction kept 7 bases outside the gene matches. The germline CDR1 and CDR2 sequences are SNHLY and FYNNEI. This CDR3 contains 13 residues. CDR3 sequence (DNA): TGTGCCAGCAGCCGGGACAGCGAGCACACCATATATTTT. As protein: CASSRDSEHTIYF.

The chain has TRBV10-1 and TRBJ2-2, with TRBD1 matching over 12 bases. The J segment lost 6 bases and the V segment lost 4 bases, leaving 3 bases of the junction unmatched. The germline gives CDR1 WNHNN, CDR2 SYGVQD (reference sequence). The CDR3 is 15 residues long. The CDR3 protein is CASSGDRGRAGELFF. The CDR3 bases are TGCGCCAGCAGTGGGGACAGGGGGCGAGCCGGGGAGCTGTTTTTT.

This clonotype was counted between two and nine times. The chain links TRBV20-1 to TRBJ1-4, with a possible D match to TRBD1 (5 bases). This CDR3 has 14 residues. V was shortened by 3 bases and J by 8 bases, with 16 bases between the two germline ends. Germline V CDR1 and CDR2: DFQATT, SNEGSKA (reference sequence). CDR3 loop: CSARGDSPGEKLFF. The CDR3 coding sequence is TGCAGTGCTAGGGGGGATTCCCCCGGAGAAAAACTGTTTTTT.

This clonotype was recorded at least ten times. The chain employs TRBV27 and TRBJ2-1; D perhaps matches TRBD1 (6 bases). Trimming removed 3 bases from V and 3 bases from J, with 15 bases in between. This CDR3 has 16 amino acids. The germline CDR1 and CDR2 sequences are MNHEY and SMNVEV (reference sequence). The CDR3 DNA is TGTGCCAGCAGTTTTGGGAACAGGGAGTTCTACAATGAGCAGTTCTTC. Protein: CASSFGNREFYNEQFF.

In its sample, this clonotype was seen a few times. The chain is built from TRBV27 and TRBJ2-7, with 8 bases aligning to TRBD1. The CDR3 is 14 residues long. Trimming took 5 bases from V and 2 from J; bases not matched to a gene: 5. CDR1 and CDR2 from the germline V gene are MNHEY and SMNVEV (reference sequence). CDR3 DNA: TGTGCCAGCAGTATAGACAGGGGACCCTACGAGCAGTACTTC. Translated, it gives CASSIDRGPYEQYF.

This clonotype was observed a few times. This chain joins TRBV2 and TRBJ2-2; D is possibly TRBD2 (5 bases). CDR3 length: 16 residues. V dropped 5 bases and J dropped 4 bases, with 17 bases sitting between them. Germline V CDR1 and CDR2: SNHLY, FYNNEI. CDR3 sequence: CASSYSAGDGTGELFF. CDR3 bases: TGTGCCAGCAGTTACTCGGCGGGCGACGGCACCGGGGAGCTGTTTTTT.

V gene TRBV19 combines with J gene TRBJ1-4; TRBD1 is a possible D gene (6 bases). The CDR3 loop spans 16 amino acids. Germline CDR1 and CDR2: LNHDA and SQIVND (reference sequence). Between the trimmed V and J ends, which lost 6 bases and 5 bases, there was a span of 19 bases. In DNA form, the CDR3 reads TGTGCCAGTAGAGCATCGGGGGCGTGGGCCAATGAAAAACTGTTTTTT. Its protein is CASRASGAWANEKLFF.

The J gene is TRBJ2-1, the V gene TRBV19, with unresolved D. Germline V CDR1 and CDR2: LNHDA, SQIVND (reference sequence). This CDR3 spans 11 amino acids. The V end was cut by 3 bases, the J end by 6 bases, with 3 bases between. The CDR3 here is CASSMVNEQFF. The CDR3 coding sequence is TGTGCCAGTAGTATGGTCAATGAGCAGTTCTTC.

This clonotype was observed a few times. The gene calls are TRBV27 and TRBJ1-2; D unclear. Germline CDR1 and CDR2: MNHEY and SMNVEV (reference sequence). This CDR3 contains 15 residues. The ends were cut back, 5 bases at V and 1 base at J, with 14 bases in the middle. The CDR3 spells CASSHAGEINYGYTF. The CDR3 DNA is TGTGCCAGCAGTCACGCGGGAGAAATTAACTATGGCTACACCTTC.

V is TRBV27 and J is TRBJ1-1, with D perhaps matching TRBD1 (6 bases). The CDR3 length is 13 residues. Trimming stripped 8 bases from V and 3 bases from J, with 13 bases between. Per germline, CDR1 MNHEY and CDR2 SMNVEV (reference sequence). Written as DNA, the CDR3 is TGTGCCAGCCTCCCGACAGGACACACTGAAGCTTTCTTT. This codes for CASLPTGHTEAFF.

This clonotype has a handful of counts. The chain carries TRBV6-1 and TRBJ1-5; no firm D call. The CDR3 is 15 residues long. Germline CDR1 reads MNHNS; CDR2 reads SASEGT. Between the trimmed V and J ends, which lost 6 bases and 1 base, there was a span of 13 bases. The CDR3 DNA is TGTGCCAGCAGACCACGCGGTGGAAGCAATCAGCCCCAGCATTTT. Residues: CASRPRGGSNQPQHF.

This clonotype was seen a handful of times. The J gene is TRBJ1-4, the V gene TRBV27; D gene unclear. Trimming cost V 2 bases and J 7 bases, with 8 bases left between them. The CDR3 is made up of 13 amino acids. Germline V lookup: CDR1 MNHEY, CDR2 SMNVEV (reference sequence). CDR3 residues: CASSLGEREKLFF. DNA for the CDR3: TGTGCCAGCAGTTTAGGGGAACGTGAAAAACTGTTTTTT.

The V gene is TRBV20-1, the J gene TRBJ2-5; 7 bases align to TRBD1. V was pared by 1 base and J by 8 bases, with 10 bases of the junction left unmatched. The CDR3 is made up of 14 amino acids. Germline V gene lookup returns CDR1 DFQATT and CDR2 SNEGSKA (reference sequence). The CDR3 sequence is CSARGPQGSGTQYF. DNA of the CDR3: TGCAGTGCTAGAGGGCCACAGGGGTCAGGCACCCAGTACTTC.

In this sample, this clonotype turned up a few times. The chain is built from TRBV6-1 and TRBJ1-3; TRBD1 might be the D (6 bases). Germline V gives CDR1 MNHNS, CDR2 SASEGT. V was pared by 8 bases and J by 2 bases, with 16 bases between. The CDR3 length is 15 residues. CDR3 protein: CASGRGVRAGNTIYF. The DNA for the CDR3 is TGTGCCAGCGGTAGGGGGGTGAGAGCTGGAAACACCATATATTTT.

Details on this clonotype: This may be a read error, as it is one base from a much larger clone. The chain uses TRBV20-1 and TRBJ2-7; TRBD2 matches 7 bases. This CDR3 region has 14 residues. V was clipped by 3 bases and J by 3 bases; unmatched bases: 8. CDR1 and CDR2 (germline): DFQATT, SNEGSKA (reference sequence). CDR3: CSARLPAGSYEQYF. The CDR3 nucleotides read TGCAGTGCTAGGCTCCCAGCGGGGAGCTACGAGCAGTACTTC.

This clonotype was recorded a few times. The chain combines TRBV5-8 with TRBJ1-5; no reliable D call. The CDR3 is made up of 14 amino acids. V was pared by 4 bases and J by 4 bases, with 12 bases between. The germline V gene has CDR1 SGHTS and CDR2 YDEGEE. CDR3 in DNA: TGTGCCAGCAGCCCGCCCGGGCCAAATCAGCCCCAGCATTTT. The encoded protein is CASSPPGPNQPQHF.